The source of this TCR beta chain is a study of cytomegalovirus exposure and HLA in healthy donors. Study-level findings and limits: TCR beta sequences numbering under 20,000 were associated with HLA alleles at 0.05 false discovery rate in a later analysis. In an earlier analysis, about 87% or about 30%: the productive usage of most TCR beta V segments.

In nominal health when sampled, donors likely had unrecorded immune exposures nonetheless. The PCR had 60 Vbeta and 13 Jbeta primers. Original analysis: Roughly 11 million shared chains were among roughly 81 million unique TCR beta chains counted in a later analysis. Measured with immunoSEQ multiplex PCR; TCRdb has only the in-frame clones, and not every one. Clone size and the V and J calls come from that table; the DNA yielded D and trimming. The sample lists 100,000 or so clones, about four fifths occurring once. To note about this clone: The antigen remains unidentified.

The CDR3 extends over 15 amino acids. The germline CDR1 and CDR2 sequences are SEHNR and FQNEAQ (reference sequence). J was trimmed by 4 bases and V by 3 bases; bases with no gene match: 7. J is TRBJ2-3 and V is TRBV7-9; 7 bases fit TRBD2. Material: PBMCs. This TCR was recovered from a man aged 25-45 years in good health and CMV-seronegative. CDR3 protein: CASSFELGGADTQYF. CDR3 bases: TGTGCCAGCAGCTTCGAGCTGGGGGGGGCAGATACGCAGTATTTT.